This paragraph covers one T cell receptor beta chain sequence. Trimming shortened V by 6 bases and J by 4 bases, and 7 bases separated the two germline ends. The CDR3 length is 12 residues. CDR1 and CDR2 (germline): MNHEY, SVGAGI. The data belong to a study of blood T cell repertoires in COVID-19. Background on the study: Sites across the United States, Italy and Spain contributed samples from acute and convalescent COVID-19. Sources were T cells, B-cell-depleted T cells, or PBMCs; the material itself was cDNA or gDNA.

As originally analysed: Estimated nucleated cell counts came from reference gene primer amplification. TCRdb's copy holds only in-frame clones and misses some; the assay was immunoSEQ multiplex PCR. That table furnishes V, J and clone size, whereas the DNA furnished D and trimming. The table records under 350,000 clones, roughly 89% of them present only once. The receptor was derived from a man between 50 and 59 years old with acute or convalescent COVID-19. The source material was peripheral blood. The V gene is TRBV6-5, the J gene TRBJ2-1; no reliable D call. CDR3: CASSPNYNEQFF. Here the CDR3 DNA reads TGTGCCAGCAGCCCCAATTACAATGAGCAGTTCTTC.